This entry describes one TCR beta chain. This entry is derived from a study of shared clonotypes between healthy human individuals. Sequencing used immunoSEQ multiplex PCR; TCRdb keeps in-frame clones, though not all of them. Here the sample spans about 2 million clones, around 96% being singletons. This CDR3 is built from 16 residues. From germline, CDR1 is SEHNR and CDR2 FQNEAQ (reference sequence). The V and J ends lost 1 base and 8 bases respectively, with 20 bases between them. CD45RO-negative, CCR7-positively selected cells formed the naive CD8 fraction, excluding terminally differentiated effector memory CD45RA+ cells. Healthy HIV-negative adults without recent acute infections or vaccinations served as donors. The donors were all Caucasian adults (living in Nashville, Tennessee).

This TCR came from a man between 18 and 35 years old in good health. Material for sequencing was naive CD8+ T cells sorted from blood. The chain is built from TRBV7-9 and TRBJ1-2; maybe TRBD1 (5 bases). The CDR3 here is CASSLGGEQAYRGYTF. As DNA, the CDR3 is TGTGCCAGCAGCTTAGGCGGAGAACAGGCCTATCGGGGCTACACCTTC.